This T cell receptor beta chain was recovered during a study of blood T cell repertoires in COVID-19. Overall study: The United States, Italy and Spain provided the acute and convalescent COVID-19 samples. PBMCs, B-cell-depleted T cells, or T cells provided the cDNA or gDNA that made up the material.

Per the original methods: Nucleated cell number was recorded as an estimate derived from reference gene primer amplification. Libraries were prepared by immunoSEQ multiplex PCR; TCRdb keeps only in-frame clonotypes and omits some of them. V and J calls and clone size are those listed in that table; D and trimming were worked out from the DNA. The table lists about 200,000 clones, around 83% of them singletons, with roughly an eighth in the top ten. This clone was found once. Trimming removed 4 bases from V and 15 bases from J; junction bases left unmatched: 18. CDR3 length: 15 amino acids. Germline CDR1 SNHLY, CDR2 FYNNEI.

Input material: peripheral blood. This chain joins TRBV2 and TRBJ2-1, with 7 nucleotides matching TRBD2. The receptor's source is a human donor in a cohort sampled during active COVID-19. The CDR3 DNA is TGTGCCAGCAGTGCCCGGACTAGTTTAAAACCCCATGGGTTCTTC. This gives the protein CASSARTSLKPHGFF.